This T cell receptor (beta chain) was documented in a study of blood T cell repertoires in COVID-19. Study as a whole: The United States, Italy and Spain provided the acute and convalescent COVID-19 samples. Nucleic acid was either cDNA or gDNA, and it came from T cells, B-cell-depleted T cells, or PBMCs.

Patients at the Seattle site were enrolled during active infection and followed longitudinally. Source study methods: By means of reference gene primer amplification, nucleated cell counts were estimated. Using immunoSEQ multiplex PCR, the repertoire was profiled, and TCRdb retains in-frame clones only, with some absent. V, J and clone size are taken as reported in that table, and D and trimming were inferred from the DNA itself. The data show about 69,000 clones, approximately 83% seen once. From germline, CDR1 is MDHEN and CDR2 SYDVKM. Unmatched junction bases numbered 9, after V lost 7 bases and J lost 7 bases. The CDR3 covers 14 residues.

The chain uses TRBV28 and TRBJ1-5, with 8 bases aligning to TRBD1. This clonotype originated in a man aged 40-49 years with COVID-19, enrolled during active disease. Sequences were obtained from peripheral blood. The CDR3 sequence is CASMGAGGDQPQHF. CDR3 coding DNA: TGTGCCAGCATGGGGGCAGGGGGCGACCAGCCCCAGCATTTT.